Sequencing of this T cell receptor (beta chain) was carried out in a study of T cell responses to AZD1222 COVID-19 vaccine (dated by TCRdb to the early 2020s). Background for the entire study: TCR sequencing covered fewer than 250 trial participants: 200 to 220 given two doses of AZD1222 and 26 given two doses of MenACWY control vaccine. Trial participants were enrolled into age subgroups of 18-55, 56-69 and 70-plus years, which contained approximately 150, 28 and 58 TCR-sequenced participants, respectively. Overall study outcomes, separate from this receptor: CD4 TCRs associated with the vaccine covered the entire spike protein, and the dominant responses were in regions 160-218 and 743-854. In the small 56-69-year group, the increase in depth fell short of significance, most likely because of low power. Because no day 14 peak-response samples were available, the repertoires could be characterized only after the peak T cell response. Conclusions about previously exposed vaccinees were limited because only a handful of AZD1222 recipients were SARS-CoV-2 seropositive at baseline. A significant rise in spike-specific TCR breadth and depth was observed after two AZD1222 doses relative to day 0 and relative to MenACWY recipients. Participants were mostly white British, with more females than males. The authors suggested clonal diversity may have been underestimated. Nearly half of unique spike-specific TCRs reportedly recognized epitopes outside regions mutated in the B.1.351 and B.1.1.7 variants.

Read against the paper, the sample's time point label means: about 28 days (+/-7) after the second vaccine dose. AZD1222 recipients whose second dose came at about 4 weeks and those whose second dose came at about 12 weeks were combined into one group, since spike-specific TCR depth and breadth did not differ between the two schedules. Vaccinee samples were obtained from the UK trials COV001 and COV002, which included a single-blind randomized controlled phase 2/3 trial of AZD1222 (ChAdOx1 nCoV-19) in healthy adults. For TCRbeta chain sequencing, PBMC samples from trial participants were taken at day 0 and at day 28 after the second dose. As for this clone: Its binding antigen is unknown. Per-base qualities were not stored, and no clone one base away is much larger.

The CDR3 runs 17 amino acids, cysteine and phenylalanine included. The only DNA kept is the CDR3, 51 bases in frame from the first base. The germline V and J ends show losses of 4 bases and 0 bases respectively, and no gene match explains 6 bases of the junction. CDR1 and CDR2, per the germline V gene (reference sequence), are LNHDA and SQIVND. The CDR3 regions of human TCRbeta chains were subjected to immunosequencing. The source study handled its data this way. Repertoire TCRs were checked for matches against a reference library of SARS-CoV-2-specific TCRs that had been generated using the MIRA antigen-specificity platform. Breadth meant the fraction of unique TCRs that were SARS-CoV-2-associated, whereas depth meant the fraction of total T cells that were SARS-CoV-2-associated. Using the MIRA data, each spike-specific TCR was assigned both to the spike region to which the TCR was reactive and to a CD4 or CD8 class. Log10-transformed breadth and depth values were compared by one-way ANOVA with Sidak's multiple comparisons tests. TCRdb limited this immuneACCESS table to in-frame rearrangements with V and J called. A share of clones is missing; checked studies link under half to unresolved V genes, and the rest is unexplained. V, J and clone size reflect that table, while D and trimming were determined from the DNA. For this sample the table gives more than 90,000 clones, of which roughly 86% were detected only once. The top ten clones comprise 10% of the sample.

The chain joins TRBV19 to TRBJ2-6; 7 bases in between match TRBD2. Specimen: peripheral blood, collected 28 days after the second AZD1222 dose. The TCR sequence derives from an adult who received the AZD1222 COVID-19 vaccine. The DNA sequence is TGTGCCAGTAGTAGAGGGGACTACGACTCTGGGGCCAACGTCCTGACTTTC. It is translated as CASSRGDYDSGANVLTF.